A single sample is the source of the 14 T cell receptor beta chains below, sequenced in a study of cytomegalovirus exposure and HLA in healthy donors. Primers for the PCR totalled 60 Vbeta and 13 Jbeta. Sequenced by immunoSEQ multiplex PCR; TCRdb stores in-frame clones only, minus some. Among some 150,000 clones listed, 70% to 90% were seen once. Source material: PBMCs. The receptors were sampled from a woman aged 25-40 years in good health and CMV-seropositive.

The chain is built from TRBV6-1 and TRBJ1-2; D perhaps matches TRBD1 (5 bases). Per the germline V gene, CDR1 is MNHNS and CDR2 is SASEGT. The CDR3 length is 14 residues. With 3 bases removed from V and 4 bases from J, the gap between germline ends came to 12 bases. CDR3 sequence: CASSDAGLVYGYTF. CDR3 in DNA: TGTGCCAGCAGTGATGCAGGGCTCGTCTATGGCTACACCTTC.

V is TRBV28 and J is TRBJ2-7; TRBD2 might be the D (5 bases). CDR3 size: 15 residues. Germline CDR1 reads MDHEN; CDR2 reads SYDVKM. V dropped 3 bases and J dropped 2 bases, with 14 bases sitting between them. CDR3 coding DNA: TGTGCCAGCAGTTTCCCCGGAACGGAGGCCTACGAGCAGTACTTC. Translation: CASSFPGTEAYEQYF. Based on the CDR3 plus reference TRBV28 and TRBJ2-7, the full variable domain is DVKVTQSSRYLVKRTGEKVFLECVQDMDHENMFWYRQDPGLGLRLIYFSYDVKMKEKGDIPEGYSVSREKKERFSLILESASTNQTSMYLCASSFPGTEAYEQYFGPGTRLTVT.

For this clone: Relative to the germline gene, one junction end is altered; a read error may explain this. The chain combines TRBV7-9 with TRBJ1-4, with a tentative D call TRBD1 (6 bases). Germline loops: CDR1 SEHNR, CDR2 FQNEAQ (reference sequence). The CDR3 spans 16 residues. The CDR3 sequence: CSSSPRRGQLGEKLFF. CDR3 sequence (DNA): TGTTCCAGCAGCCCCCGGCGGGGGCAACTGGGTGAAAAACTGTTTTTT.

The V and J genes are TRBV6-5 and TRBJ2-7, with 7 bases that match TRBD2. CDR3 length: 13 amino acids. With V trimmed by 6 bases and J by 2 bases, 4 bases remained unmatched. Germline CDR1 is MNHEY and CDR2 is SVGAGI. Here the CDR3 DNA reads TGTGCCAGCAGACGGGCGGGAGCCTACGAGCAGTACTTC. This codes for CASRRAGAYEQYF.

V and J are TRBV4-3 and TRBJ2-5; TRBD2 might be the D (5 bases). V was cut by 0 bases and J by 1 base, with 12 bases left in between. The CDR3 runs to 16 residues. The V gene's germline CDR1 is LGHNA and CDR2 YSLEER. The chain's CDR3 is CASSQDNGGFQETQYF. The DNA for the CDR3 is TGCGCCAGCAGCCAAGATAACGGCGGGTTCCAAGAGACCCAGTACTTC.

This clone was picked up a small number of times. The J gene is TRBJ2-6, the V gene TRBV27, with TRBD1 as a possible D gene (5 bases). Trimming removed 3 bases at V and 4 bases at J, with 10 bases between. CDR3 length equals 15 residues. Germline V CDR1 and CDR2: MNHEY, SMNVEV (reference sequence). CDR3 protein: CASSLQGLGANVLTF. The CDR3 DNA follows: TGTGCCAGCAGTTTGCAGGGTCTAGGGGCCAACGTCCTGACTTTC.

This sequence joins TRBV28 and TRBJ1-3, with a possible D match to TRBD1 (5 bases). Germline CDR1 is MDHEN and CDR2 is SYDVKM. The CDR3 length is 15 residues. Trimming took 5 bases from V and 0 from J, leaving 11 bases between them. The CDR3 coding sequence is TGTGCCAGCAGTCCTACAGGCCTCTCTGGAAACACCATATATTTT. It is translated as CASSPTGLSGNTIYF.

The CDR3 here is CASSLLNRGNSPLHF. CDR3 DNA: TGTGCCAGCAGCTTACTGAACAGGGGAAATTCACCCCTCCACTTT. The rearrangement joins TRBV7-8 to TRBJ1-6; 7 bases match TRBD1. Looked up from germline, CDR1 is SGHVS and CDR2 is FQNEAQ. CDR3 length: 15 amino acids. Unmatched junction bases numbered 5, after V lost 2 bases and J lost 7 bases.

The chain combines TRBV9 with TRBJ2-2; the D gene is possibly TRBD2 (6 bases). CDR1 is SGDLS, CDR2 YYNGEE, per germline. V was pared by 8 bases and J by 6 bases, with 20 bases between. This CDR3 contains 15 residues. This CDR3 is CASRGPGEKAGELFF. The CDR3 DNA is TGTGCCAGTCGGGGTCCGGGGGAAAAAGCCGGGGAGCTGTTTTTT.

The CDR3 loop is CASSWTGMETQYF. Written as DNA, the CDR3 is TGTGCCAGCAGTTGGACAGGGATGGAGACCCAGTACTTC. This chain connects TRBV6-5 to TRBJ2-5; 8 bases match TRBD1. The germline V gene encodes CDR1 MNHEY and CDR2 SVGAGI. The CDR3 sequence is 13 residues long. Trimming removed 4 bases from V and 5 bases from J; junction bases left unmatched: 3.

This chain uses TRBV5-1 with TRBJ2-1, with a possible D match to TRBD1 (5 bases). This CDR3 comprises 16 residues. Trimming took 0 bases from V and 3 from J, leaving 13 bases between them. CDR1 is SGHRS, CDR2 YFSETQ, per germline. The CDR3 is CASSLGAGSFYNEQFF. CDR3 in DNA: TGCGCCAGCAGCTTGGGAGCAGGGTCATTCTACAATGAGCAGTTCTTC.

J is TRBJ1-2 and V is TRBV5-6, with 7 bases fitting TRBD1. CDR3 length: 13 amino acids. From germline, CDR1 is SGHDT and CDR2 YYEEEE. V lost 3 bases and J lost 4; bases outside the gene matches: 3. This CDR3 reads CASSSDRAYGYTF. CDR3 nucleotides: TGTGCCAGCAGCTCCGACAGGGCCTATGGCTACACCTTC.

This clone was seen a few times. The CDR3 bases are TGTGCAAGTCGCCGAAAGGACTTTGGGGAGTATGGCTACACCTTC. Translating it yields CASRRKDFGEYGYTF. The chain couples TRBV12-2 to TRBJ1-2. TRBV12-2 is a listed pseudogene. The CDR3 is made up of 15 amino acids.

This chain joins TRBV5-1 and TRBJ1-1; the D gene is possibly TRBD1 (5 bases). Trimming shortened V by 1 base and J by 1 base, and 11 bases separated the two germline ends. The CDR3 is made up of 15 amino acids. From germline, CDR1 is SGHRS and CDR2 YFSETQ. CDR3 DNA: TGCGCCAGCAGCTTGTTAAGCAGGGAGAACACTGAAGCTTTCTTT. Amino acid sequence: CASSLLSRENTEAFF.